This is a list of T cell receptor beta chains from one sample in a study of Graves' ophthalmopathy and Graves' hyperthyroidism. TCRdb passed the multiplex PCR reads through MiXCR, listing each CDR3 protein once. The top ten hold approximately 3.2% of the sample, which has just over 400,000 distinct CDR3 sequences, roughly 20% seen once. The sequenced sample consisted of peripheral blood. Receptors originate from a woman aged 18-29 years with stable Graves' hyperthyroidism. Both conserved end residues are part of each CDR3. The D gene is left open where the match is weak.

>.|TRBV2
CASSEERKGRNQPQHF
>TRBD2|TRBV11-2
CASSLRGLAGVSETQYF
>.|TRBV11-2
CASSLLRRPADTQYF
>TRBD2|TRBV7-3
CASSPPPGGTLREQYF
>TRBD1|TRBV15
CATSMDRGLYEQYF
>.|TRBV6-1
CASTEGRITEAFF
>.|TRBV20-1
CSARGAGLNIQYF
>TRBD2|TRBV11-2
CASSPRLAGSVENIQYF
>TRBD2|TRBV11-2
CASSPQAGGAYEQYF
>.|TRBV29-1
CSVEDSGRQAHTEAFF
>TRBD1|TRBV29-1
CSVARGGGQPQHF
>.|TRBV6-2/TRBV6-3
CASITERNTEAFF
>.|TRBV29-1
CSVGQANTGELFF
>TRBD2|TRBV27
CASSTPGLALF
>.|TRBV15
CATSRNLGRDSPLHF
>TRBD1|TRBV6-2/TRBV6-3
CASSPGTGPYGYTF
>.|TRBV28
CASNGFTPYEQYF
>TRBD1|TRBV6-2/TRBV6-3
CASRPTGYGANVLTF
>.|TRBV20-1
CSASSGLMNTEAFF
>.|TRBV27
CASSFLRGSYEQYF
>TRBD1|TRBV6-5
CASSYSGTGGNTIYF
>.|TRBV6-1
CASNGGDSPRTQYF
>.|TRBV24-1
CATSDPWTGMETQYF
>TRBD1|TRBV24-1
CATNPKRDRGCGCCYEQYF
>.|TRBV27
CASSLIGLRYEQYF
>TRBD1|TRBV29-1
CSVRLTGGNYEQYF
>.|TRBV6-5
CASSYSRGQTQYF
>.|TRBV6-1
CASSAQRWTGRGETQYF
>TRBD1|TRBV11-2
CASSFRDRAYGYTF
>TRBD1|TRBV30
CAWSPPTGYSYEQYF
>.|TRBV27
CASSLYRGSTEAFF
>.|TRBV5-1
CASSSYTGLEQYF
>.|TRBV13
CASSFYGPGSSYEQYF
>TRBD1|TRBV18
CASSPGQGRGGNQPQHF
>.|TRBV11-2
CASSTLVLRAQYF
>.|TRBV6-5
CASSYRVGSYEQYF
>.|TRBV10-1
CASSEQEISNQPQHF
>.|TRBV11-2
CASSLGSRKSYEQYF
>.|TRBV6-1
CASSEHKLNTEAFF
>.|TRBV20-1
CSAPTGSNQPKHF
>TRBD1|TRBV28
CASSLSGGRYDQPQHF
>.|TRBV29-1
CSVGGHDRNEKLFF
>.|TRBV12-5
CASGATGVTYNSPLHF
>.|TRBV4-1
CASSQEGRGTGYTF
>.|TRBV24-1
CATSDFRHLNTGELFF
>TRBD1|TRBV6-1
CASRWTGGGTYEQYF
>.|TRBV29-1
CSVALLAKNIQYF
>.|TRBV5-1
CASSNPRSSYEQYF
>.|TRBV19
CASSIATNSDTQYF
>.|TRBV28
CASSLLTDSSGANVLTF
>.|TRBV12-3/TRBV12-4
CASSLADGGGNIQYF
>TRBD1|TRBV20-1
CSARGQASRSYEQYF
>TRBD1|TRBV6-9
CASSWGRGYTNSPLHF
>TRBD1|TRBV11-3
CASSHGTGGTGELFF
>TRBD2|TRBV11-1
CASSLARGGELQETQYF